The present TCR beta chain was sequenced within a study of siplizumab effects on memory and regulatory T cells. Method: immunoSEQ multiplex PCR; TCRdb's copy keeps in-frame clones and lacks some. The sample has 8,500 to 10,000 clones; roughly two fifths are singletons. On this clone itself: The antigen is not known.

In the mixed lymphocyte reaction, cells were cocultured for six to seven days at 37°C. The sequence came from a human donor in good health; the cells came from an allogeneic mixed lymphocyte reaction. Sequencing used CFSE-low (dividing) CD4+ T cells sorted from an allogeneic mixed lymphocyte reaction.

CDR3 amino acids: CASRGRGSPPHTGELFF. The CDR3, as DNA: TGTGCCAGCAGGGGGAGGGGAAGTCCCCCTCACACCGGGGAGCTGTTTTTT. The V and J genes are TRBV27 and TRBJ2-2, with 7 bases fitting TRBD2. The length of the CDR3 is 17 residues. Unmatched junction bases numbered 13, after V lost 6 bases and J lost 3 bases. The germline V gene has CDR1 MNHEY and CDR2 SMNVEV (reference sequence).